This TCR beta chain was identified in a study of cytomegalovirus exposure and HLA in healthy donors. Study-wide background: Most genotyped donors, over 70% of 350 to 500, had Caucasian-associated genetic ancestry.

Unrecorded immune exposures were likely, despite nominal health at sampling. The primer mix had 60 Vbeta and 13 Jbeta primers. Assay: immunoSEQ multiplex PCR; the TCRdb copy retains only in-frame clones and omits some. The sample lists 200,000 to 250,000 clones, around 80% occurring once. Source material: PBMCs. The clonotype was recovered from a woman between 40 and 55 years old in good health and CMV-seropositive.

CDR3 nucleotides: TGCAGCGTTATGCTTTTGAGTGAGCAGTTCTTC. Amino acid sequence: CSVMLLSEQFF. This rearrangement joins TRBV29-1 to TRBJ2-1, with D unclear. Per the germline V gene, CDR1 is SQVTM and CDR2 is ANQGSEA. Trimming left V 5 bases short and J 9 bases short, with 11 bases between. The CDR3 contains 11 residues.